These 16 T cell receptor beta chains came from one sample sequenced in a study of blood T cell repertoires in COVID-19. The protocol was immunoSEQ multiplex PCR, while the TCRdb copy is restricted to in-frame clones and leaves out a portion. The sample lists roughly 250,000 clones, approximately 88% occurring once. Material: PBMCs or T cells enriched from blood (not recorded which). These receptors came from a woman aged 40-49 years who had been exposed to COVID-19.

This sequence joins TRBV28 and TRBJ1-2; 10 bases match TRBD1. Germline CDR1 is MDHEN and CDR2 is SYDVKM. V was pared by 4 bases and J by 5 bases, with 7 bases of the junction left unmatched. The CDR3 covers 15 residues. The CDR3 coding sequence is TGTGCCAGCAGTTCAACTAGGACAGGGGGATATGGCTACACCTTC. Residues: CASSSTRTGGYGYTF.

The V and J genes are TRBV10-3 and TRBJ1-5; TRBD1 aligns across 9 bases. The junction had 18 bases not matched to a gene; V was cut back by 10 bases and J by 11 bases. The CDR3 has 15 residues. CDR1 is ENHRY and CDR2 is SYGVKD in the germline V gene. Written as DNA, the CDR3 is TGTGCCACGGAAACCGGGACAGGGATGGGGTTGGCCCAGCATTTT. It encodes CATETGTGMGLAQHF.

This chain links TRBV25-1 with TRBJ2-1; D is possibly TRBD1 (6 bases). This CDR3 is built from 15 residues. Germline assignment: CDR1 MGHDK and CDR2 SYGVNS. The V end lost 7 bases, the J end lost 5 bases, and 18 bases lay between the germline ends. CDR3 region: CASTDRTVHDNEQFF. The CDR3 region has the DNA TGTGCCAGCACCGACCGGACAGTCCACGACAATGAGCAGTTCTTC.

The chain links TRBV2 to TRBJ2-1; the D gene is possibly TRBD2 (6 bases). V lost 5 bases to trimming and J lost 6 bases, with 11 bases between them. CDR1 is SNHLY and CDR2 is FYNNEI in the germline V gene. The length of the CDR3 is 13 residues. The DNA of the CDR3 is TGTGCCAGCAGTATGGGACTCTCCAATGAGCAGTTCTTC. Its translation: CASSMGLSNEQFF.

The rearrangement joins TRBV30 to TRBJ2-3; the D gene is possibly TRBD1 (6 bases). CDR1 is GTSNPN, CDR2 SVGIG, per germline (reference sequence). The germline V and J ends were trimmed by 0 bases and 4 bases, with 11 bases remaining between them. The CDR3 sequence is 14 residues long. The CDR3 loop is CAWSVLGAADTQYF. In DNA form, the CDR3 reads TGTGCCTGGAGTGTACTGGGGGCCGCAGATACGCAGTATTTT.

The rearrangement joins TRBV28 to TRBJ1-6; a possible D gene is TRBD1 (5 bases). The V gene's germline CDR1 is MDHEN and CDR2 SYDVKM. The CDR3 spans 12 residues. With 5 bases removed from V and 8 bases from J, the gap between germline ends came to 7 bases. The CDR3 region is CASSAGYSPLHF. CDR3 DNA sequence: TGTGCCAGCAGTGCAGGGTATTCACCCCTCCACTTT.

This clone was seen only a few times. For the CDR3, the DNA is TGTGCCAGCAGCTTAGCCACTCCTAGCGGGATTCGCGAGCAGTACGTC. It codes for CASSLATPSGIREQYV. The chain joins TRBV7-9 to TRBJ2-7; 9 bases are a match to TRBD2. The trim removed 0 bases at V and 6 bases at J, leaving 9 bases unmatched. Germline-derived CDR1 and CDR2 are SEHNR and FQNEAQ (reference sequence). The CDR3 is made up of 16 amino acids.

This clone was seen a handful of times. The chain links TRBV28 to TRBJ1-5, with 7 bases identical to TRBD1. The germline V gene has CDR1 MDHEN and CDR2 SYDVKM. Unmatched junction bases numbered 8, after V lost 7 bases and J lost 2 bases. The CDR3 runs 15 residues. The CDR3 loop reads CASNGSGQGNQPQHF. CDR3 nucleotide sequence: TGTGCCAGCAACGGCTCAGGACAGGGCAATCAGCCCCAGCATTTT.

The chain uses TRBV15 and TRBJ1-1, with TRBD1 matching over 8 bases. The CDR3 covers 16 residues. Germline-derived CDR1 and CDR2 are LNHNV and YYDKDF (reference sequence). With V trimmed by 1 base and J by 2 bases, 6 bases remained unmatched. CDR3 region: CATSRGNRGSNTEAFF. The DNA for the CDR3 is TGTGCCACCAGCAGAGGGAACAGGGGGTCCAACACTGAAGCTTTCTTT.

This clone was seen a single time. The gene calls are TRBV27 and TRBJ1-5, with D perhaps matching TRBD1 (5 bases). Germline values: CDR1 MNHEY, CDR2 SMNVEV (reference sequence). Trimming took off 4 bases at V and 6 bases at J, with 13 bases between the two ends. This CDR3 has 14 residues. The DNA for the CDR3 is TGTGCCAGCAGTTCGGACATGTGGGGTCAGCCCCAGCATTTT. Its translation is CASSSDMWGQPQHF.

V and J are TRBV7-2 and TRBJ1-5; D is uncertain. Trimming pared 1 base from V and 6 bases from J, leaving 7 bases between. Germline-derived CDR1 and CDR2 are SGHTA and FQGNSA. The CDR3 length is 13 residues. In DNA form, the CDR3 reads TGTGCCAGCAGCTTAGATTCAGGTCAGCCCCAGCATTTT. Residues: CASSLDSGQPQHF.

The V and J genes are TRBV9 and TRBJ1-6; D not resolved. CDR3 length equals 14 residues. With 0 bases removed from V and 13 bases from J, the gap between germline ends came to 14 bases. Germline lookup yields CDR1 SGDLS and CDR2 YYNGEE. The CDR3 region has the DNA TGTGCCAGCAGCGTAGCTACGGGTTCGTCGCCCCTCCACTTT. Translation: CASSVATGSSPLHF.

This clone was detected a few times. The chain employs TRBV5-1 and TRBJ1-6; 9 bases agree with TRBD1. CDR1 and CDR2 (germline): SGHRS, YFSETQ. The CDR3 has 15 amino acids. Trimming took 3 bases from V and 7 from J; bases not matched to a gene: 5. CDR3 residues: CASSWDGQGNSPLHF. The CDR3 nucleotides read TGCGCCAGCAGCTGGGACGGACAGGGGAATTCACCCCTCCACTTT.

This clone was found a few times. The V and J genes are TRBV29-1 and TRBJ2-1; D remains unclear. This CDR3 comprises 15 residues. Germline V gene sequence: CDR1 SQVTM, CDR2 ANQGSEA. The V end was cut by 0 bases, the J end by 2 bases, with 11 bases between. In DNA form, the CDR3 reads TGCAGCGTTGAAGATCTGCCAGGAACCTACAATGAGCAGTTCTTC. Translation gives CSVEDLPGTYNEQFF.

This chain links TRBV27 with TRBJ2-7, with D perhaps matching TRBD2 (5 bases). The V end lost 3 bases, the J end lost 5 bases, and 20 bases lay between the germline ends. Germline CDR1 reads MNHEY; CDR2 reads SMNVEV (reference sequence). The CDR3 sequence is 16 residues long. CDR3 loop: CASSFLRVSLSHEQYF. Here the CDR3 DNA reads TGTGCCAGCAGTTTTCTGAGGGTTTCATTAAGTCACGAGCAGTACTTC.

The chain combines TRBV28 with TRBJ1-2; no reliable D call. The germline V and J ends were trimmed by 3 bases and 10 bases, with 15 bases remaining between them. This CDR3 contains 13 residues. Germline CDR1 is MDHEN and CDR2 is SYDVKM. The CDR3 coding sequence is TGTGCCAGCAGTTTCGTTGCCAGTGGTGACTACACCTTC. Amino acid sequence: CASSFVASGDYTF.